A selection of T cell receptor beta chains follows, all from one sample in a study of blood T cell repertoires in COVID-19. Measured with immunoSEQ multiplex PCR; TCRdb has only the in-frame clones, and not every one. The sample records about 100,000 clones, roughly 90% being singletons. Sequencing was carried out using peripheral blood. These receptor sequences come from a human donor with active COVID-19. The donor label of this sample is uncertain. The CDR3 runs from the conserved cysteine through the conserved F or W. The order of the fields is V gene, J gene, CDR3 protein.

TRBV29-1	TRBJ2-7	CSVRQGNYEQYF
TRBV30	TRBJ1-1	CAWTGTGGTEAFF
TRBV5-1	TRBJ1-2	CASSLAGEGIGYTF
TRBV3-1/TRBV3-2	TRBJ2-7	CASSLPTLGSYEQYF
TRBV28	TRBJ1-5	CASKQRDRGYQPQHF
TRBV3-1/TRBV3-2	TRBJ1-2	CASSQGDGYTF
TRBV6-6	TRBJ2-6	CASNPGGSGANVLTF
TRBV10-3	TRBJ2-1	CAISESGTSGHGNEQFF
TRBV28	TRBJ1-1	CASSFNQGRGTEAFF
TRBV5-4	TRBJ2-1	CASSLEGGRGNEQFF
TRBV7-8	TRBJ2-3	CASSLTRASSTDTQYF
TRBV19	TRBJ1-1	CASSIQGVNTEAFF
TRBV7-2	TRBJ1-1	CASSPPGTGGTEAFF
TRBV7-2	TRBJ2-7	CASSRDWSSYEQYF
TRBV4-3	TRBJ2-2	CASNEDPARLNTGELFF
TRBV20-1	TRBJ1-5	CSASQGNNQPQHF
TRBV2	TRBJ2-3	CASSEALAGGSSDTQYF
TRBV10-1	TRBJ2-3	CASNRGLITDTQYF
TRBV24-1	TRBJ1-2	CATSDEGMRDYGYTF
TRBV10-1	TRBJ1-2	CASSDDRGDGYTF
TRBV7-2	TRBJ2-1	CASTSGGYNEQFF
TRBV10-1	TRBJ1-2	CASSEIPRKSQENYGYTF
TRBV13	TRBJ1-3	CASSLVTRGLTGNTIYF
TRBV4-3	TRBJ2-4	CASSQGLTGVLAKNIQYF
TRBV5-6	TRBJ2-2	CASSRQLGGGDTGELFF
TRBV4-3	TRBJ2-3	CASSQDVGQGANTQYF
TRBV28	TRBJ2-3	CASSSHSGGTDTQYF
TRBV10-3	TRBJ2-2	CAIRTEDTGELFF
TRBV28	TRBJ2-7	CASSGGTGVGYF
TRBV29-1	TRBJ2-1	CSVETQGEQFF
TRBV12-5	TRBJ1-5	CASGLTRNQQGNQPQHF
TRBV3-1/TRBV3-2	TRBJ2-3	CASSLGTGDTQYF
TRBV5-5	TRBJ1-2	CASSDPGQGGGYTF
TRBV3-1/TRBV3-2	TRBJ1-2	CASSQATDRDSYGYTF
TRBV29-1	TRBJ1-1	CSAPETEAFF
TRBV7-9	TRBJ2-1	CASSSPASGGARGVEQFF
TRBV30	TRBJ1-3	CAWSVLEGTIYF
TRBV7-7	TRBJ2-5	CASSSSSGGRETQYF
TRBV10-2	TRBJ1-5	CASSDGGLSQPQHF
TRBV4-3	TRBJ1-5	CASSQERGQPQHF